This is a list of T cell receptor beta chains from one sample in a study of spatial heterogeneity in lung cancer. TCRdb redid the calling of the 5' RACE reads with MiXCR, one entry per CDR3 protein. This sample has about 2,800 distinct CDR3 sequences, with 8.5% found just once. The material was normal lung tissue next to the tumor, obtained at surgery. Receptors originate from a female donor with early-stage non-small cell lung cancer. The CDR3 runs from the conserved cysteine through the conserved F or W. Fields, in order: clone size, J gene, D gene, CDR3 length, V gene, CDR3 protein, CDR3 DNA. The D gene is left open where the match is weak. Expanded clones are given a class, and other clones once, few, many or no size at all.

size: medium-sized; J: TRBJ2-2; D: -; length: 15; V: TRBV5-1; CDR3: CASSLGQGNTGELFF; DNA: TGCGCCAGCAGCTTGGGCCAGGGGAACACCGGGGAGCTGTTTTTT
size: -; J: TRBJ2-1; D: -; length: 13; V: TRBV5-5; CDR3: CASSLYGGNEQFF; DNA: TGTGCCAGCAGCTTGTATGGGGGGAATGAGCAGTTCTTC
size: medium-sized; J: TRBJ2-7; D: -; length: 13; V: TRBV7-2; CDR3: CASTRAGAYEQYF; DNA: TGTGCCTCTACCCGGGCAGGGGCCTACGAGCAGTACTTC
size: medium-sized; J: TRBJ2-1; D: TRBD2; length: 15; V: TRBV11-2; CDR3: CASSSYSGGRGEQFF; DNA: TGTGCCAGCAGCTCATATAGCGGGGGGCGTGGTGAGCAGTTCTTC
size: medium-sized; J: TRBJ2-5; D: -; length: 13; V: TRBV7-2; CDR3: CASSPGRQETQYF; DNA: TGTGCCAGCAGCCCGGGCAGGCAAGAGACCCAGTACTTC
size: medium-sized; J: TRBJ1-1; D: -; length: 14; V: TRBV7-9; CDR3: CASSREMSGAEAFF; DNA: TGTGCCAGCAGCCGGGAGATGTCGGGCGCTGAAGCTTTCTTT
size: few; J: TRBJ1-1; D: TRBD1; length: 14; V: TRBV10-3; CDR3: CAIGRDRVNTEAFF; DNA: TGTGCCATCGGACGGGACAGGGTGAACACTGAAGCTTTCTTT
size: medium-sized; J: TRBJ1-5; D: -; length: 14; V: TRBV18; CDR3: CASSPQGRNQPQHF; DNA: TGTGCCAGCTCACCACAGGGTCGCAATCAGCCCCAGCATTTT
size: few; J: TRBJ2-5; D: TRBD2; length: 14; V: TRBV7-2; CDR3: CASSLVGGVETQYF; DNA: TGTGCCAGCAGCTTAGTTGGGGGGGTCGAGACCCAGTACTTC
size: medium-sized; J: TRBJ1-5; D: -; length: 13; V: TRBV19; CDR3: CASSWPGDQPQHF; DNA: TGTGCCAGTAGTTGGCCAGGGGATCAGCCCCAGCATTTT
size: -; J: TRBJ1-1; D: -; length: 11; V: TRBV12-3/TRBV12-4; CDR3: CATKENTEAFF; DNA: TGTGCCACCAAAGAAAACACTGAAGCTTTCTTT
size: many; J: TRBJ2-7; D: -; length: 16; V: TRBV27; CDR3: CASSTSVGRLSYEQYF; DNA: TGTGCCAGCAGTACCTCGGTTGGCAGGCTCTCCTACGAGCAGTACTTC
size: medium-sized; J: TRBJ2-2; D: -; length: 15; V: TRBV9; CDR3: CASSVAGTSTGELFF; DNA: TGTGCCAGCAGCGTAGCGGGGACAAGCACCGGGGAGCTGTTTTTT
size: medium-sized; J: TRBJ2-5; D: -; length: 12; V: TRBV29-1; CDR3: CSVGGTGETQYF; DNA: TGCAGCGTTGGAGGAACTGGAGAGACCCAGTACTTC
size: medium-sized; J: TRBJ2-1; D: TRBD1; length: 15; V: TRBV29-1; CDR3: CSVEGDRGRPNEQFF; DNA: TGCAGCGTTGAGGGTGACAGGGGAAGACCCAATGAGCAGTTCTTC
size: medium-sized; J: TRBJ2-1; D: TRBD1; length: 15; V: TRBV5-1; CDR3: CASSLEAGGYNEQFF; DNA: TGCGCCAGCAGCTTGGAAGCAGGGGGATACAATGAGCAGTTCTTC
size: many; J: TRBJ2-7; D: -; length: 13; V: TRBV6-2/TRBV6-3; CDR3: CASSYGGSYEQYF; DNA: TGTGCCAGCAGTTACGGCGGCAGCTACGAGCAGTACTTC
size: medium-sized; J: TRBJ2-3; D: -; length: 14; V: TRBV28; CDR3: CASSSRARTDTQYF; DNA: TGTGCCAGCAGTTCTCGCGCCCGCACAGATACGCAGTATTTT
size: few; J: TRBJ2-2; D: -; length: 13; V: TRBV6-1; CDR3: CASILGITGELFF; DNA: TGTGCCAGCATCTTGGGGATAACCGGGGAGCTGTTTTTT
size: medium-sized; J: TRBJ1-2; D: -; length: 16; V: TRBV27; CDR3: CASSLARGSPNYGYTF; DNA: TGTGCCAGCAGTTTAGCCAGGGGCTCCCCTAACTATGGCTACACCTTC
size: medium-sized; J: TRBJ2-5; D: TRBD2; length: 15; V: TRBV5-5; CDR3: CASSLVGTGGETQYF; DNA: TGTGCCAGCAGCTTGGTTGGTACGGGAGGGGAGACCCAGTACTTC
size: medium-sized; J: TRBJ2-7; D: TRBD1; length: 14; V: TRBV28; CDR3: CASRAQGRAYEQYF; DNA: TGTGCCAGCAGGGCACAGGGGCGCGCCTACGAGCAGTACTTC
size: medium-sized; J: TRBJ2-3; D: -; length: 14; V: TRBV28; CDR3: CASSSPPLSDTQYF; DNA: TGTGCCAGCAGCTCCCCCCCGCTTTCGGATACGCAGTATTTT
size: medium-sized; J: TRBJ2-3; D: -; length: 18; V: TRBV7-9; CDR3: CASSLGGPPGRSTDTQYF; DNA: TGTGCCAGCAGCCTAGGCGGACCACCGGGACGCAGCACAGATACGCAGTATTTT
size: medium-sized; J: TRBJ2-3; D: TRBD2; length: 17; V: TRBV4-2; CDR3: CASSQDLAGEVTDTQYF; DNA: TGTGCCAGCAGCCAAGATTTAGCGGGAGAAGTCACAGATACGCAGTATTTT
size: medium-sized; J: TRBJ2-5; D: -; length: 14; V: TRBV7-9; CDR3: CASSYTRDQETQYF; DNA: TGTGCCAGCAGCTACACTCGGGACCAAGAGACCCAGTACTTC
size: -; J: TRBJ1-6; D: TRBD1; length: 15; V: TRBV7-9; CDR3: CASSQGQGAWSPLHF; DNA: TGTGCCAGCAGCCAGGGACAGGGGGCATGGTCACCCCTCCACTTT
size: few; J: TRBJ1-2; D: -; length: 15; V: TRBV20-1; CDR3: CSARPLRGVGYGYTF; DNA: TGCAGTGCTAGACCGCTAAGGGGGGTAGGGTATGGCTACACCTTC
size: -; J: TRBJ2-2; D: -; length: 14; V: TRBV7-8; CDR3: CASSLLFNTGELFF; DNA: TGTGCCAGCAGCTTACTGTTCAACACCGGGGAGCTGTTTTTT
size: many; J: TRBJ2-4; D: -; length: 15; V: TRBV20-1; CDR3: CSAGGRDGRGGLQYF; DNA: TGCAGTGCTGGTGGCAGAGACGGGAGAGGGGGCCTTCAGTACTTC
size: medium-sized; J: TRBJ2-1; D: TRBD2; length: 15; V: TRBV20-1; CDR3: CSATRLAGAYNEQFF; DNA: TGCAGTGCTACGAGACTAGCGGGAGCCTACAATGAGCAGTTCTTC
size: medium-sized; J: TRBJ2-3; D: TRBD1; length: 12; V: TRBV6-5; CDR3: CASGLTGYTQYF; DNA: TGTGCCAGCGGACTGACAGGGTATACGCAGTATTTT
size: large; J: TRBJ2-5; D: TRBD1; length: 16; V: TRBV5-1; CDR3: CASSSTGGRGRETQYF; DNA: TGCGCCAGCAGCTCGACAGGGGGCAGGGGTAGAGAGACCCAGTACTTC
size: -; J: TRBJ2-1; D: -; length: 13; V: TRBV10-3; CDR3: CAISKTLYNEQFF; DNA: TGTGCCATCAGCAAAACCCTCTACAATGAGCAGTTCTTC
size: medium-sized; J: TRBJ2-3; D: TRBD2; length: 14; V: TRBV12-3/TRBV12-4; CDR3: CASSPRGGSDTQYF; DNA: TGTGCCAGCAGTCCCCGGGGGGGCTCAGATACGCAGTATTTT
size: large; J: TRBJ1-2; D: TRBD1; length: 14; V: TRBV4-2; CDR3: CASSPAGGRDGYTF; DNA: TGTGCCAGCAGCCCGGCAGGGGGCCGGGATGGCTACACCTTC
size: medium-sized; J: TRBJ2-2; D: TRBD1; length: 16; V: TRBV15; CDR3: CATSRPRQGVTGELFF; DNA: TGTGCCACCAGCAGACCAAGACAGGGGGTCACCGGGGAGCTGTTTTTT
size: medium-sized; J: TRBJ2-1; D: TRBD1; length: 13; V: TRBV29-1; CDR3: CSVEQGAWNEQFF; DNA: TGCAGCGTTGAGCAGGGGGCTTGGAATGAGCAGTTCTTC
size: few; J: TRBJ1-1; D: -; length: 11; V: TRBV3-1; CDR3: CASSRQAEAFF; DNA: TGTGCCAGCAGCAGACAGGCTGAAGCTTTCTTT
size: medium-sized; J: TRBJ2-1; D: TRBD2; length: 15; V: TRBV28; CDR3: CASSSLLAAYNEQFF; DNA: TGTGCCAGCAGCTCCCTACTAGCGGCGTACAATGAGCAGTTCTTC
size: medium-sized; J: TRBJ1-2; D: TRBD1; length: 15; V: TRBV28; CDR3: CASSLIGTAVYGYTF; DNA: TGTGCCAGCAGTTTGATTGGGACAGCTGTTTATGGCTACACCTTC
size: -; J: TRBJ1-2; D: TRBD1; length: 13; V: TRBV5-4; CDR3: CASSLNRGYGYTF; DNA: TGTGCCAGCAGCTTGAACAGGGGCTATGGCTACACCTTC
size: medium-sized; J: TRBJ2-3; D: TRBD2; length: 15; V: TRBV12-3/TRBV12-4; CDR3: CASSFSSGRTDTQYF; DNA: TGTGCCAGCAGTTTTTCTAGCGGGAGAACAGATACGCAGTATTTT
size: medium-sized; J: TRBJ2-3; D: -; length: 13; V: TRBV12-3/TRBV12-4; CDR3: CASSPSGTDTQYF; DNA: TGTGCCAGCAGTCCTAGCGGCACAGATACGCAGTATTTT
size: many; J: TRBJ2-1; D: -; length: 13; V: TRBV2; CDR3: CASSEAVGRGQFF; DNA: TGTGCCAGCAGTGAAGCGGTTGGCAGGGGGCAGTTCTTC
size: -; J: TRBJ2-1; D: TRBD2; length: 15; V: TRBV19; CDR3: CASSFSGGAHNEQFF; DNA: TGTGCCAGTAGTTTTAGCGGGGGGGCCCACAATGAGCAGTTCTTC
size: many; J: TRBJ2-5; D: -; length: 10; V: TRBV29-1; CDR3: CSGGVETQYF; DNA: TGCAGCGGGGGAGTTGAGACCCAGTACTTC
size: medium-sized; J: TRBJ1-2; D: -; length: 14; V: TRBV4-2; CDR3: CASSQSGDLYGYTF; DNA: TGTGCCAGCAGTCAATCAGGGGACCTCTATGGCTACACCTTC